A single sample is the source of the 18 T cell receptor beta chains below, sequenced in a study of post-analysis software for immune sequencing data. The study, taken as a whole, reports: Roughly five TRBV segments appeared more often in patients than in controls, and TRBV5-6, TRBV5-1 and TRBV20-1 were among these.

Unique molecular identifiers featured in each of the TCR beta cDNA libraries. TCRdb used MiXCR to reprocess the PCR reads, holding one entry per CDR3 protein. The sample records over 700,000 distinct CDR3 sequences, 30% being singletons. These receptors' antigens are unknown. The material sequenced was blood. The receptors here all came from a girl aged 10-17 years with multiple sclerosis.

This clonotype appeared a few times. This chain links TRBV6-5 with TRBJ2-6, with a tentative D call TRBD1 (5 bases). The CDR3 consists of 14 residues. Germline V lookup: CDR1 MNHEY, CDR2 SVGAGI. The V and J ends lost 6 bases and 5 bases respectively, with 11 bases between them. The CDR3 here is CASRPPGRANVLTF. The DNA of the CDR3 is TGTGCCAGCAGACCACCAGGGCGGGCCAACGTCCTGACTTTC.

There are a few counts of this clonotype. The chain employs TRBV5-1 and TRBJ2-1; D gene uncertain. Trimming cost V 0 bases and J 8 bases, with 18 bases left between them. From germline, CDR1 is SGHRS and CDR2 YFSETQ. This CDR3 is built from 16 residues. The CDR3 DNA is TGCGCCAGCAGCTTGGTTTCGGCGTCGAGGTCCGATGAGCAGTTCTTC. Translating gives CASSLVSASRSDEQFF.

The chain carries TRBV20-1 and TRBJ1-5, with 8 bases lining up with TRBD1. There are 17 residues in the CDR3. The trim removed 2 bases at V and 2 bases at J, leaving 11 bases unmatched. The germline gives CDR1 DFQATT, CDR2 SNEGSKA (reference sequence). CDR3 sequence: CSARNRDRSPGNQPQHF. DNA of the CDR3: TGCAGTGCTAGAAACCGGGACAGGTCCCCTGGCAATCAGCCCCAGCATTTT.

Notes on this clonotype: A much larger clone differs from this one at a single base, so this may be a read error. The chain employs TRBV10-3 and TRBJ1-2; TRBD1 matches 7 bases. Germline V gene data show CDR1 as ENHRY and CDR2 as SYGVKD. The CDR3 totals 15 residues. This CDR3 is CAISEGHRGNYGHTF. DNA for the CDR3: TGTGCCATCAGCGAGGGCCACAGGGGTAACTATGGCCACACCTTC.

The chain combines TRBV18 with TRBJ2-2; D uncertain. CDR3 size: 12 residues. CDR1 is KGHSH and CDR2 is LQKENI in the germline V gene. The V end lost 3 bases, the J end lost 7 bases, and 6 bases lay between the germline ends. CDR3 sequence (DNA): TGTGCCAGCTCACCTGATGGCGGGGAGCTGTTTTTT. It encodes CASSPDGGELFF.

The rearrangement joins TRBV20-1 to TRBJ1-3; TRBD1 might be the D (5 bases). Germline values: CDR1 DFQATT, CDR2 SNEGSKA (reference sequence). V lost 1 base, J lost 2 bases, and 18 bases lay in between. The CDR3 totals 17 residues. The CDR3 loop is CSARGFFAGITGNTIYF. The CDR3 DNA reads as TGCAGTGCTAGAGGTTTTTTTGCAGGGATCACTGGAAACACCATATATTTT.

The chain couples TRBV28 to TRBJ2-7; D is ambiguous. V was shortened by 7 bases and J by 4 bases, with 8 bases between the two germline ends. The CDR3 is 11 residues long. In germline, CDR1 is MDHEN, CDR2 SYDVKM. The CDR3 reads CASTNLYEQYF. CDR3 nucleotides: TGTGCCAGCACCAATCTGTACGAGCAGTACTTC.

The genes are TRBV6-1 and TRBJ1-5, with 7 bases that match TRBD1. Trimming cost V 4 bases and J 7 bases; bases outside gene matches: 7. Germline lookup yields CDR1 MNHNS and CDR2 SASEGT. The CDR3 runs 14 residues. The DNA of the CDR3 is TGTGCCAGCAGTGGTGGACAGGCCGGCCAGCCCCAGCATTTT. Amino acids: CASSGGQAGQPQHF.

The chain recombines TRBV27 with TRBJ1-2, with D perhaps TRBD1 (6 bases). Germline CDR1 MNHEY, CDR2 SMNVEV (reference sequence). V was pared by 6 bases and J by 4 bases, with 15 bases between. The length of the CDR3 is 14 residues. The CDR3 region is CASRVQGTSYGYTF. The CDR3 nucleotides are TGTGCCAGCAGGGTACAGGGTACCTCCTATGGCTACACCTTC.

In its sample, this clonotype was seen a few times. This chain joins TRBV7-9 and TRBJ1-2; D call uncertain. Looked up from germline, CDR1 is SEHNR and CDR2 is FQNEAQ (reference sequence). The CDR3 is 14 amino acids. The V gene lost 0 bases and the J gene lost 4 bases, with 9 bases spanning the gap. CDR3 sequence: CASSLAPLTYGYTF. The CDR3 DNA follows: TGTGCCAGCAGCTTAGCGCCACTTACCTATGGCTACACCTTC.

The rearrangement links TRBV3-1 to TRBJ1-1; no reliable D call. Per the germline V gene, CDR1 is LGHDT and CDR2 is YNNKEL (reference sequence). This CDR3 is 14 amino acids long. Trimming stripped 0 bases from V and 5 bases from J, with 10 bases between. The CDR3 bases are TGTGCCAGCAGCCAAGATTCACCGGTTACTGAAGCTTTCTTT. Its protein is CASSQDSPVTEAFF.

This clonotype has ten or more counts. The rearrangement uses TRBV6-5 and TRBJ2-3, with TRBD2 identical over 11 bases. CDR3 length equals 17 residues. Germline loops: CDR1 MNHEY, CDR2 SVGAGI. Unmatched junction bases numbered 5, after V lost 2 bases and J lost 1 base. The CDR3 nucleotides read TGTGCCAGCAGTTACGCCGCGACTAGCGGGGGCACAGATACGCAGTATTTT. Its translation: CASSYAATSGGTDTQYF.

The chain carries TRBV6-1 and TRBJ1-5; no firm D call. V shed 5 bases and J shed 9 bases, with 14 bases lying between them. CDR1 and CDR2 from the germline V gene are MNHNS and SASEGT. The CDR3 sequence is 13 residues long. This CDR3 is CASSSEGSLPQHF. In DNA form, the CDR3 reads TGTGCCAGCAGTTCGGAGGGTTCGCTGCCCCAGCATTTT.

V usage is TRBV20-1 and J usage is TRBJ2-5, with TRBD1 as a possible D gene (5 bases). The V and J ends lost 3 bases and 2 bases respectively, with 13 bases between them. The germline CDR1 and CDR2 sequences are DFQATT and SNEGSKA (reference sequence). The CDR3 runs to 14 residues. CDR3 in amino acids: CSASSLGLQETQYF. The CDR3 DNA reads as TGCAGTGCTAGCTCCTTGGGGCTTCAAGAGACCCAGTACTTC.

The chain combines TRBV13 with TRBJ2-1; the match to TRBD2 covers 7 bases. Trimming at V came to 6 bases and at J to 9 bases, leaving 8 bases not matched to a gene. This CDR3 region has 13 residues. Germline CDR1 is PRHDT and CDR2 is FYEKMQ (reference sequence). The CDR3 is CASRQRLALEQFF. The CDR3 nucleotides read TGTGCCAGCAGACAAAGACTAGCTCTTGAGCAGTTCTTC.

Concerning this clonotype itself: One end of the junction varies from germline; a read error may be responsible. The CDR3 is CASSPPGSQYNPPLHF. Written as DNA, the CDR3 is TGTGCCAGCAGTCCCCCGGGGAGTCAGTATAATCCACCCCTCCACTTT. The V gene is TRBV27, the J gene TRBJ1-6, with D hard to call. Per the germline V gene, CDR1 is MNHEY and CDR2 is SMNVEV (reference sequence). The CDR3 loop spans 16 amino acids.

This rearrangement joins TRBV20-1 to TRBJ2-1, with 9 bases fitting TRBD1. Per the germline V gene, CDR1 is DFQATT and CDR2 is SNEGSKA (reference sequence). V lost 7 bases to trimming and J lost 10 bases; unmatched junction nucleotides: 14. The CDR3 runs to 14 residues. CDR3 residues: CSVGGRQGGGEQFF. The CDR3 region has the DNA TGCAGTGTTGGAGGCCGACAGGGGGGCGGGGAGCAGTTCTTC.

The genes are TRBV6-1 and TRBJ2-5; 11 bases fit TRBD2. Per germline, CDR1 MNHNS and CDR2 SASEGT. The CDR3 has 15 amino acids. The J segment lost 11 bases and the V segment lost 1 base, leaving 9 bases of the junction unmatched. DNA for the CDR3: TGTGCCAGCAGTGAAGGTAGCGGGAGGGCCCTAGAGCAGTACTTC. It specifies CASSEGSGRALEQYF.